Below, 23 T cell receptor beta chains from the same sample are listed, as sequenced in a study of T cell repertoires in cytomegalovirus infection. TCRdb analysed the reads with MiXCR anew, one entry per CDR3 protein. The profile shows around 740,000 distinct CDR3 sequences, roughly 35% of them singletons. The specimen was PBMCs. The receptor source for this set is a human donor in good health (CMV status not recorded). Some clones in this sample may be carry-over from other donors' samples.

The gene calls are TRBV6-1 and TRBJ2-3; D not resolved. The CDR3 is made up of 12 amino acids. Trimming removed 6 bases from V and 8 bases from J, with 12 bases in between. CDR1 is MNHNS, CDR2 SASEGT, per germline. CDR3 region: CASRPGDRTQYF. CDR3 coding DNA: TGTGCCAGCAGGCCCGGTGACCGTACGCAGTATTTT.

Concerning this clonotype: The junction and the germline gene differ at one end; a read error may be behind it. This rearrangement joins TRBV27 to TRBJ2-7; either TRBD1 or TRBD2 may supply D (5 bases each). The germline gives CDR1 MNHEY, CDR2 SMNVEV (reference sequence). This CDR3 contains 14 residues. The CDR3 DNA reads TGTGCCCGCAGTTTAGCCCGGGGACCCTACGAGCAGTACTTC. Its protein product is CARSLARGPYEQYF.

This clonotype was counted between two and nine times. The CDR3 sequence is CASSSLLVDTIYF. The DNA of the CDR3 is TGTGCCAGCAGCTCCCTACTGGTGGACACCATATATTTT. The chain is built from TRBV7-9 and TRBJ1-3; D is ambiguous. This CDR3 spans 13 amino acids. Trimming shortened V by 4 bases and J by 8 bases, and 12 bases separated the two germline ends. The germline CDR1 and CDR2 sequences are SEHNR and FQNEAQ (reference sequence).

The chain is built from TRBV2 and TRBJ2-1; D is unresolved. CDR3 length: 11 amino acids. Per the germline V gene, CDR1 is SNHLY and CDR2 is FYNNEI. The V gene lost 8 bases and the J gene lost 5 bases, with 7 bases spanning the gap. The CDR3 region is CASLENNEQFF. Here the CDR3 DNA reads TGTGCCAGCCTGGAAAACAATGAGCAGTTCTTC.

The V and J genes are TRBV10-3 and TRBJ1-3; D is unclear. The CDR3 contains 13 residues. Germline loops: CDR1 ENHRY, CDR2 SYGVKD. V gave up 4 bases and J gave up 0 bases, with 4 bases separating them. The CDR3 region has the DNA TGTGCCATCAGTGGAAACTCTGGAAACACCATATATTTT. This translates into CAISGNSGNTIYF.

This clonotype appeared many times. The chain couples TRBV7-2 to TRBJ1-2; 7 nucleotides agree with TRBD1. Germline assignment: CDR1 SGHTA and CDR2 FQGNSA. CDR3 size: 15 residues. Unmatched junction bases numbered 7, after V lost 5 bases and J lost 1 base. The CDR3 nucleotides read TGTGCCAGCAGCCGCTGGACAGGCGTTAACTATGGCTACACCTTC. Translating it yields CASSRWTGVNYGYTF.

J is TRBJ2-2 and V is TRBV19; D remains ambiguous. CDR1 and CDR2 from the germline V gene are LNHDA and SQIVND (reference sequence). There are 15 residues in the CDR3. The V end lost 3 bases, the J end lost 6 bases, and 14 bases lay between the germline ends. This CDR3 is CASSMKSSSAGELFF. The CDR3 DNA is TGTGCCAGTAGTATGAAGAGCAGTTCAGCCGGGGAGCTGTTTTTT.

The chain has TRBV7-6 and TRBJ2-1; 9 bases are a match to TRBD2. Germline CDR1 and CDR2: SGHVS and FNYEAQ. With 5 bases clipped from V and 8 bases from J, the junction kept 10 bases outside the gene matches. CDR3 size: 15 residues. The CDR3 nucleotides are TGTGCCAGCAGCCCCCAGGGGACTAGCTCTGATGAGCAGTTCTTC. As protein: CASSPQGTSSDEQFF.

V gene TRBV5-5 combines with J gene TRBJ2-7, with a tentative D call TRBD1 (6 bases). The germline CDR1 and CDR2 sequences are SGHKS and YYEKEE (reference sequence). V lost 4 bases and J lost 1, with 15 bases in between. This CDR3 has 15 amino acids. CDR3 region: CASSSQGQRSYEQYF. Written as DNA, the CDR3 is TGTGCCAGCAGCAGTCAAGGACAGAGATCCTACGAGCAGTACTTC.

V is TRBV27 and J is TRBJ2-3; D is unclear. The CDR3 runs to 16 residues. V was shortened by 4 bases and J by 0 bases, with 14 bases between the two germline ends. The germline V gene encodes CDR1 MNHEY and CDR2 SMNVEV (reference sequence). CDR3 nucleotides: TGTGCCAGCAGTTCGCGTCAGATCTCTAGCACAGATACGCAGTATTTT. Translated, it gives CASSSRQISSTDTQYF.

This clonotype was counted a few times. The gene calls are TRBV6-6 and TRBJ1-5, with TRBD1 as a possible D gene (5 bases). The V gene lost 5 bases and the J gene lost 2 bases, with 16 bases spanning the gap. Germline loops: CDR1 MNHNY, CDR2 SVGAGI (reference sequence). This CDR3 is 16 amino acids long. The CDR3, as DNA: TGTGCCAGCAGTACAAGGGGTTTAAGGGGCAATCAGCCCCAGCATTTT. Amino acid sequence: CASSTRGLRGNQPQHF.

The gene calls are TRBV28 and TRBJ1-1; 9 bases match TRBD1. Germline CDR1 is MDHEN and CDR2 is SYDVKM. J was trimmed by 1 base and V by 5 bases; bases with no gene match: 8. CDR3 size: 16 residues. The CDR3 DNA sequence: TGTGCCAGCAGTCGGGGACCGGGACAGGGGAACACTGAAGCTTTCTTT. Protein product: CASSRGPGQGNTEAFF.

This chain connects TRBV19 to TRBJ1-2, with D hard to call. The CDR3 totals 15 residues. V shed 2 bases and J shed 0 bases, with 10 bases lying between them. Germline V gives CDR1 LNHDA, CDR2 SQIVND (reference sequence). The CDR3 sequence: CASSIRTAANYGYTF. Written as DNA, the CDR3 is TGTGCCAGTAGTATAAGAACAGCCGCTAACTATGGCTACACCTTC.

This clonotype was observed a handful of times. CDR3 nucleotides: TGCGCCAGCAGCTTGGAGGGATTCGGTAATTCACCCCTCCACTTT. The encoded protein is CASSLEGFGNSPLHF. The V and J genes are TRBV5-1 and TRBJ1-6, with unresolved D. Germline values: CDR1 SGHRS, CDR2 YFSETQ. CDR3 length: 15 amino acids. V was trimmed by 0 bases and J by 6 bases, leaving 10 bases between them.

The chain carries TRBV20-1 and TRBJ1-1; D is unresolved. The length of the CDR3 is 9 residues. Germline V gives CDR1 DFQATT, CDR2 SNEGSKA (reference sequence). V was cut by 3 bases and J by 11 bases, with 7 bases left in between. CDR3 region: CSASFEAFF. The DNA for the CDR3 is TGCAGTGCTAGTTTCGAGGCTTTCTTT.

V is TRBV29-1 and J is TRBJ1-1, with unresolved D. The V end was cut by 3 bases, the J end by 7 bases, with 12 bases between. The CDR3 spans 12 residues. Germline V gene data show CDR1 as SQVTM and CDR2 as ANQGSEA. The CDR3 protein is CSVDRELVEAFF. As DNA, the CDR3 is TGCAGCGTTGATCGGGAATTGGTTGAAGCTTTCTTT.

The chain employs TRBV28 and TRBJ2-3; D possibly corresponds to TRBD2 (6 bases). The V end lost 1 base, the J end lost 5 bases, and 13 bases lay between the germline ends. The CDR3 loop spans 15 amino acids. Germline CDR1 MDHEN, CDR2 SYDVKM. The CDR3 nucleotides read TGTGCCAGCAGTTTATCGGGCGGGGTCCTAGATACGCAGTATTTT. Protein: CASSLSGGVLDTQYF.

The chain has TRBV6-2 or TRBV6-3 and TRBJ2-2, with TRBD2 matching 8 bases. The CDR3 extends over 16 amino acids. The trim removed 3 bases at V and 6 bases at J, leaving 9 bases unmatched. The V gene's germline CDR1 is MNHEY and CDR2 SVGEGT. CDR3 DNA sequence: TGTGCCAGCAGTTATCCCCGCGGACTAGCCCCCGGGGAGCTGTTTTTT. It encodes CASSYPRGLAPGELFF.

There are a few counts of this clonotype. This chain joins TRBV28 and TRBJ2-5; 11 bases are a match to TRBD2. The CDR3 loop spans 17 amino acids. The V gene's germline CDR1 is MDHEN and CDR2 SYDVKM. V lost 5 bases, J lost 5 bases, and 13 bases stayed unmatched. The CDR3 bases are TGTGCCAGCAGTGCCCCTTCACTAGCGGGGGCGGGGGAGACCCAGTACTTC. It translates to CASSAPSLAGAGETQYF. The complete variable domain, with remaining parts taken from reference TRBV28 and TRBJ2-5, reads DVKVTQSSRYLVKRTGEKVFLECVQDMDHENMFWYRQDPGLGLRLIYFSYDVKMKEKGDIPEGYSVSREKKERFSLILESASTNQTSMYLCASSAPSLAGAGETQYFGPGTRLLVL.

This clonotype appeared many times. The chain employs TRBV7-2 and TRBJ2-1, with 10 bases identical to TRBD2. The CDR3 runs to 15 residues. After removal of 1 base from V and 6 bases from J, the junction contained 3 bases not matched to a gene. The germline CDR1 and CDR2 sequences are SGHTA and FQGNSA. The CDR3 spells CASSLGSSGSNEQFF. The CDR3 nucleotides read TGTGCCAGCAGCTTAGGTTCTAGCGGGAGCAATGAGCAGTTCTTC.

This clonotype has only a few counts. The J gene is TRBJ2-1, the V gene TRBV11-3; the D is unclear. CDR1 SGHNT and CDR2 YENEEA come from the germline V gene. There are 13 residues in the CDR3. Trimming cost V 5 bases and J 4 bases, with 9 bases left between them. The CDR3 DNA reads TGTGCCAGCAGCCTTAGTTGGTACAATGAGCAGTTCTTC. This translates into CASSLSWYNEQFF.

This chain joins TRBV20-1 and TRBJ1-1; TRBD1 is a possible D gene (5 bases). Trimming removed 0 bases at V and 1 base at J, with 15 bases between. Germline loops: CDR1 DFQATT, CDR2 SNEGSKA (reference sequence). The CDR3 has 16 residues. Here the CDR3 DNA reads TGCAGTGCTAGAGATCTAATGGCCGGGACGAACACTGAAGCTTTCTTT. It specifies CSARDLMAGTNTEAFF.

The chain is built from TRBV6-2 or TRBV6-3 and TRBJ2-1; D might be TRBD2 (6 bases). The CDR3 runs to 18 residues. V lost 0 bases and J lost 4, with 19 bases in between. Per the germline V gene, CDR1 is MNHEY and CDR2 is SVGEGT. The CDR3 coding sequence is TGTGCCAGCAGTTACTCGAGGGTCGGCGGGGCGAATTACAATGAGCAGTTCTTC. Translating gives CASSYSRVGGANYNEQFF.